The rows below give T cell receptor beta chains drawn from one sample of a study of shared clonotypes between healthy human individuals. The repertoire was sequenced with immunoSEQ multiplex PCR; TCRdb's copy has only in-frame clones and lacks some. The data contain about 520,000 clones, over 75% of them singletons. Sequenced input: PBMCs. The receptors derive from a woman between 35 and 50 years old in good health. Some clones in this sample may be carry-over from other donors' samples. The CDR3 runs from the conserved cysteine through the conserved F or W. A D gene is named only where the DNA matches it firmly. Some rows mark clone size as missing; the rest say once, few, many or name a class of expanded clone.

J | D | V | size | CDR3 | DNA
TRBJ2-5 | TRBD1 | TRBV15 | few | CATSKLTGVLETQYF | TGTGCCACCAGCAAGTTGACAGGGGTACTGGAGACCCAGTACTTC
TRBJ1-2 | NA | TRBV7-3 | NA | CASSWDGREGYTF | TGTGCCAGCAGCTGGGACGGACGGGAAGGCTACACCTTC
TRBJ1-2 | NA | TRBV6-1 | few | CASSEVGFITRSNYGYTF | TGTGCCAGCAGTGAAGTTGGGTTCATAACGAGATCTAACTATGGCTACACCTTC
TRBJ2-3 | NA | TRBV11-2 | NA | CASSLVADTSTDTQYF | TGTGCCAGCAGCTTGGTGGCAGATACTAGCACAGATACGCAGTATTTT
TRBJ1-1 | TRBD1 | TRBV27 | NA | CASSRSGTAHLGAFF | TGTGCCAGCAGCAGAAGTGGGACAGCCCATTTAGGCGCTTTCTTT
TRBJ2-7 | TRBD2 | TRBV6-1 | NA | CACAKSGTHYEQYF | TGTGCCTGCGCTAAAAGCGGGACCCACTACGAGCAGTACTTC
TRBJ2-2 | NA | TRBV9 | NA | CASSVVGRLTGELFF | TGTGCCAGCAGCGTAGTGGGCAGACTAACCGGGGAGCTGTTTTTT
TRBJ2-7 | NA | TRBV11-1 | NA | CASSGNLADSSYEQYF | TGTGCCAGCAGCGGGAACCTAGCGGACAGCTCCTACGAGCAGTACTTC
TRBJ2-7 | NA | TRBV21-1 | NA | CASSKDRRESDEQYF | TGTGCCAGCAGCAAAGACCGGCGGGAGTCCGACGAGCAGTACTTC
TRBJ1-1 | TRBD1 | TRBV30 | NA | CAWDRGLLTEAFF | TGTGCCTGGGACAGGGGCCTTCTCACTGAAGCTTTCTTT
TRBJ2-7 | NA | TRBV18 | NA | CASSQGPHYEQYF | TGTGCCAGCTCACAGGGACCCCACTACGAGCAGTACTTC
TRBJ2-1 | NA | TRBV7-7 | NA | CASSPQGYGGEQFF | TGTGCCAGCAGCCCCCAAGGGTATGGAGGTGAGCAGTTCTTC
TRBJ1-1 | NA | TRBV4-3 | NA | CASSQDMQSTEAFF | TGCGCCAGCAGCCAAGATATGCAGTCTACTGAAGCTTTCTTT
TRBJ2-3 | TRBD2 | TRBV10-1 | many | CASSETSGQALTDTQYF | TGCGCCAGCAGTGAGACTAGCGGGCAGGCCCTCACAGATACGCAGTATTTT
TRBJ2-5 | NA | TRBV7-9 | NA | CASSFGGVGETQYF | TGTGCCAGCAGCTTTGGGGGAGTAGGGGAGACCCAGTACTTC
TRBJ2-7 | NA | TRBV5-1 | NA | CASSTRDFGLYEQYF | TGCGCCAGCAGCACCCGGGACTTTGGTCTATACGAGCAGTACTTC